These 8 T cell receptor beta chains were sequenced from one sample in a study of OX40 agonist ivuxolimab in advanced cancers. Using immunoSEQ multiplex PCR, the repertoire was profiled, and TCRdb retains in-frame clones only, with some absent. The profile shows over 65,000 clones, 70% to 90% of them singletons. The sample in question was CD4+ or CD8+ T cells sorted from blood, obtained in a trial of the OX40 agonist ivuxolimab. All receptors derive from an adult with an advanced solid tumor such as melanoma, head and neck, liver or kidney cancer.

The chain recombines TRBV4-3 with TRBJ2-5; weak D call: TRBD2 (5 bases). CDR3 size: 16 residues. Germline V gene sequence: CDR1 LGHNA, CDR2 YSLEER. V was trimmed by 0 bases and J by 4 bases, leaving 15 bases between them. This chain's CDR3 is CASSQDSGWSGETQYF. Here the CDR3 DNA reads TGCGCCAGCAGCCAAGATTCGGGATGGAGCGGAGAGACCCAGTACTTC.

The chain is built from TRBV18 and TRBJ1-3, with D perhaps TRBD1 (5 bases). Germline V gene sequence: CDR1 KGHSH, CDR2 LQKENI. The germline V and J ends were trimmed by 4 bases and 0 bases, with 13 bases remaining between them. This CDR3 region has 16 residues. The chain's CDR3 is CASSQPTGHSGNTIYF. The CDR3 nucleotides are TGTGCCAGCTCACAACCTACAGGACACTCTGGAAACACCATATATTTT. Combining the CDR3 with reference TRBV18 and TRBJ1-3 gives the whole variable domain NAGVMQNPRHLVRRRGQEARLRCSPMKGHSHVYWYRQLPEEGLKFMVYLQKENIIDESGMPKERFSAEFPKEGPSILRIQQVVRGDSAAYFCASSQPTGHSGNTIYFGEGSWLTVV.

The V and J genes are TRBV19 and TRBJ2-3; 12 bases map to TRBD2. The J segment lost 0 bases and the V segment lost 4 bases, leaving 14 bases of the junction unmatched. The germline gives CDR1 LNHDA, CDR2 SQIVND (reference sequence). CDR3 length: 20 amino acids. CDR3 bases: TGTGCCAGTAGTACCCTTAGAGACTTAGGACTAGCGGGAAGCACAGATACGCAGTATTTT. Its translation is CASSTLRDLGLAGSTDTQYF.

A few counts support this clone. The gene calls are TRBV7-8 and TRBJ1-5, with TRBD1 matching over 8 bases. This CDR3 has 19 amino acids. The germline V gene has CDR1 SGHVS and CDR2 FQNEAQ. The junction had 14 bases not matched to a gene; V was cut back by 2 bases and J by 2 bases. The CDR3, as DNA: TGTGCCAGCAGCTTACACAGGGGGAAGACGTGGTTCGGCAATCAGCCCCAGCATTTT. It specifies CASSLHRGKTWFGNQPQHF.

The rearrangement links TRBV20-1 to TRBJ1-2; no firm D call. The CDR3 is 10 residues long. Looked up from germline, CDR1 is DFQATT and CDR2 is SNEGSKA (reference sequence). V shed 5 bases and J shed 8 bases, with 9 bases lying between them. The CDR3 bases are TGCAGTGCTGGAGGGCGGGGCTACACCTTC. This translates into CSAGGRGYTF.

V is TRBV5-4 and J is TRBJ2-3, with D unclear. This CDR3 has 14 residues. Germline loops: CDR1 SGHNT, CDR2 YYREEE (reference sequence). Trimming pared 4 bases from V and 0 bases from J, leaving 9 bases between. CDR3 nucleotides: TGTGCCAGCAGCCAGCCGGCTAGCACAGATACGCAGTATTTT. Protein: CASSQPASTDTQYF. The full variable domain, completed using reference TRBV5-4 and TRBJ2-3, is ETGVTQSPTHLIKTRGQQVTLRCSSQSGHNTVSWYQQALGQGPQFIFQYYREEENGRGNFPPRFSGLQFPNYSSELNVNALELDDSALYLCASSQPASTDTQYFGPGTRLTVL.

The chain carries TRBV25-1 and TRBJ2-1; D is unresolved. The V gene lost 6 bases and the J gene lost 2 bases, with 11 bases spanning the gap. The CDR3 length is 14 residues. Germline-derived CDR1 and CDR2 are MGHDK and SYGVNS. The CDR3 protein is CASSRPQTYNEQFF. The CDR3 DNA sequence: TGTGCCAGCAGCCGCCCTCAGACCTACAATGAGCAGTTCTTC.

V gene TRBV19 combines with J gene TRBJ2-2; D not certain. CDR1 LNHDA and CDR2 SQIVND come from the germline V gene (reference sequence). The CDR3 is 11 amino acids. Trimming took off 7 bases at V and 7 bases at J, with 7 bases between the two ends. CDR3 coding DNA: TGTGCCAGTAATAACTACGGGGAGCTGTTTTTT. It specifies CASNNYGELFF. The full variable domain, its missing parts supplied by reference TRBV19 and TRBJ2-2, is DGGITQSPKYLFRKEGQNVTLSCEQNLNHDAMYWYRQDPGQGLRLIYYSQIVNDFQKGDIAEGYSVSREKKESFPLTVTSAQKNPTAFYLCASNNYGELFFGEGSRLTVL.